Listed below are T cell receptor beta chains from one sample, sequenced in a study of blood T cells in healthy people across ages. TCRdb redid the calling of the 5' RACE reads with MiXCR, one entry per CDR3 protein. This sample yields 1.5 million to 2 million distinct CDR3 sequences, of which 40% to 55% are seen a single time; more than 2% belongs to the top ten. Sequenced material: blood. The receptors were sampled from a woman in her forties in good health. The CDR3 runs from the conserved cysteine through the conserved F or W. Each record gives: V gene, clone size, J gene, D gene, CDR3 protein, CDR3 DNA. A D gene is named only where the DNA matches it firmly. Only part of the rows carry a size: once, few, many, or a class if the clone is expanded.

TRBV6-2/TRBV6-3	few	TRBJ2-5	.	CASSYKVGQNQETQYF	TGTGCCAGCAGTTACAAGGTCGGACAGAACCAAGAGACCCAGTACTTC
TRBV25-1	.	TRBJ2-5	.	CASSETGIRQETQYF	TGTGCCAGCAGTGAAACAGGGATTCGGCAAGAGACCCAGTACTTC
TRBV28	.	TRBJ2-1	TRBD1	CASSLDRGGDEQFF	TGTGCCAGCAGTTTGGACAGGGGGGGCGATGAGCAGTTCTTC
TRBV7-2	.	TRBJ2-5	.	CASRRIGYQETQYF	TGTGCCAGCAGGCGAATAGGGTACCAAGAGACCCAGTACTTC
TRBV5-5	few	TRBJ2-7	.	CASRLLLTTGEQYF	TGTGCCAGCAGGCTCCTCTTGACGACGGGCGAGCAGTACTTC
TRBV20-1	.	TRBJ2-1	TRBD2	CSARDSGRGGNNEQFF	TGCAGTGCTAGAGATTCGGGGCGGGGGGGCAACAATGAGCAGTTCTTC
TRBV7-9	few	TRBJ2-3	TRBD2	CASTGLVDFGDTQYF	TGTGCCAGCACTGGACTAGTGGATTTCGGAGATACGCAGTATTTT
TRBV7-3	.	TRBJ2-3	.	CASSPYPTRGSPSTDTQYF	TGTGCCAGCAGCCCCTACCCGACCCGGGGTTCTCCTTCCACAGATACGCAGTATTTT
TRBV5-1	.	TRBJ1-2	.	CASSLLDSEDGYTF	TGCGCCAGCAGCTTGCTCGACAGTGAAGATGGCTACACCTTC
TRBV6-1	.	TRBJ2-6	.	CASSVGARANVLTF	TGTGCCAGCAGTGTAGGGGCCAGGGCCAACGTCCTGACTTTC
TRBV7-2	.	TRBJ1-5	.	CASSFQGWSNQPQHF	TGTGCCAGCAGCTTTCAGGGCTGGAGCAATCAGCCCCAGCATTTT
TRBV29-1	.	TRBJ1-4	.	CSVVSGNEKLFF	TGCAGCGTTGTGAGTGGTAATGAAAAACTGTTTTTT
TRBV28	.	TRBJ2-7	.	CASRTTGGISYEQYF	TGTGCCAGCAGAACGACCGGGGGAATCTCCTACGAGCAGTACTTC
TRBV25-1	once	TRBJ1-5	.	CASSEMGSNQPQHF	TGTGCCAGCAGTGAAATGGGGAGCAATCAGCCCCAGCATTTT
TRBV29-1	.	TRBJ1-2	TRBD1	CSAETGVEGYTF	TGCAGCGCCGAGACAGGGGTTGAGGGCTACACCTTC
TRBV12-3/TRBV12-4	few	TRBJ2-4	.	CASSRGSENIQYF	TGTGCCAGCAGTCGGGGCTCTGAAAACATTCAGTACTTC
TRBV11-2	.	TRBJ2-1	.	CASSLVGGPSINEQFF	TGTGCCAGCAGCTTGGTCGGGGGGCCGTCTATCAATGAGCAGTTCTTC
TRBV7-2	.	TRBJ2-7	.	CASTRLVGPERSEQYF	TGTGCCAGTACTCGTCTGGTGGGGCCAGAACGTTCCGAGCAGTACTTC
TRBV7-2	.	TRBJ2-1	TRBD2	CASSFVIGRGRNNEQFF	TGTGCCAGCAGCTTTGTTATCGGGCGGGGGAGAAACAATGAGCAGTTCTTC
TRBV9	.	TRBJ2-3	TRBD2	CASSVSPRLAGPDTQYF	TGTGCCAGCAGCGTATCTCCCCGACTAGCGGGTCCCGATACGCAGTATTTT
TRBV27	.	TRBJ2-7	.	CASSLSAETPYEQYF	TGTGCCAGCAGTTTATCCGCCGAGACACCTTACGAGCAGTACTTC
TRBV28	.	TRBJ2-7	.	CASSSLGDNFRPYEQYF	TGTGCCAGCAGTTCCCTTGGGGACAACTTCCGGCCCTACGAGCAGTACTTC
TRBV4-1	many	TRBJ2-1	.	CASSQVGGYNEQFF	TGCGCCAGCAGCCAAGTGGGGGGTTACAATGAGCAGTTCTTC
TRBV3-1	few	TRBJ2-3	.	CASSQETGLTDTQYF	TGTGCCAGCAGCCAAGAGACAGGACTCACAGATACGCAGTATTTT
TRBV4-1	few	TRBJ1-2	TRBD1	CASSQGGQGDYGYTF	TGCGCCAGCAGCCAAGGGGGACAGGGCGACTATGGCTACACCTTC
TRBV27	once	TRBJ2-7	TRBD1	CASSTGQGVSYEQYF	TGTGCCAGCAGTACGGGACAGGGAGTCTCCTACGAGCAGTACTTC
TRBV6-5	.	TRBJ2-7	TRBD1	CASRNTGGGGNEQYF	TGTGCCAGCAGGAACACAGGGGGCGGAGGCAACGAGCAGTACTTC
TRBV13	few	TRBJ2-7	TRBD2	CASSVSGGASEQYF	TGTGCCAGCAGCGTTAGCGGGGGGGCTTCCGAGCAGTACTTC
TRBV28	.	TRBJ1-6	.	CASSFNSGVSPLHF	TGTGCCAGCAGTTTCAACTCCGGGGTTTCACCCCTCCACTTT